This T cell receptor (beta chain) was captured in a study of CD8 T cells in ankylosing spondylitis. TCRdb reprocessed the 5' RACE reads with MiXCR, giving one entry per CDR3 protein. The data contain approximately 300,000 distinct CDR3 sequences, 6.5% to 10% of them singletons. The ends were cut back, 3 bases at V and 7 bases at J, with 10 bases in the middle. This CDR3 contains 13 residues. Points from the study as a whole: Seemingly distinctive of ankylosing spondylitis blood was a TCR beta motif formed by eight highly homologous variants.

Worth noting for this clonotype: Antigen unknown.

The chain links TRBV12-3 or TRBV12-4 to TRBJ1-5; maybe TRBD1 (5 bases). The sequenced sample was blood, either unsorted or a sorted T cell fraction (not recorded which). The source of this sequence is a male donor with ankylosing spondylitis. In DNA form, the CDR3 reads TGTGCCAGCAGTTTTGACAGACCACAGCCCCAGCATTTT. It specifies CASSFDRPQPQHF.